The source of this T cell receptor beta chain is a study of identical twins. Regarding the study as a whole: Carriage of fewer insertions was seen in abundant cord blood beta clonotypes, whereas memory repertoires showed none.

This clonotype was seen a handful of times. Its antigen is unknown. The V end was cut by 4 bases, the J end by 1 base, with 8 bases between. The length of the CDR3 is 14 residues. The germline V gene encodes CDR1 SGHRS and CDR2 YFSETQ. Template switching added a universal primer binding site, and final cDNA carried unique molecular identifiers. TCRdb re-analysed the 5' RACE reads in MiXCR, keeping a single row per CDR3 protein. This repertoire shows hundreds of thousands of distinct CDR3 sequences, over 20% found once; its top ten account for approximately 4.3%. These same records also appear under a second study, on T cells expressing NK-cell markers.

Sequencing was done on a sample of PBMCs. The sequence was obtained from a woman aged 18-29 years in good health. The chain has TRBV5-1 and TRBJ2-2; D possibly corresponds to TRBD1 (5 bases). For the CDR3, the DNA is TGCGCCAGCAGCGTCGGACAGAACACCGGGGAGCTGTTTTTT. Translated, it gives CASSVGQNTGELFF.